The 7 T cell receptor beta chains presented below share a single source sample, sequenced in a study of OX40 agonist ivuxolimab in advanced cancers. TCRdb's copy holds only in-frame clones and misses some; the assay was immunoSEQ multiplex PCR. The sample lists 95,000 to 150,000 clones; roughly 93% were seen once. Sample: CD4+ or CD8+ T cells sorted from blood, taken in a trial of the OX40 agonist ivuxolimab. These receptors came from an adult with an advanced solid tumor such as melanoma, head and neck, liver or kidney cancer.

J is TRBJ2-5 and V is TRBV18; no definite D call. The V gene's germline CDR1 is KGHSH and CDR2 LQKENI. This CDR3 region has 11 residues. Trimming removed 2 bases at V and 5 bases at J, with 3 bases between. DNA for the CDR3: TGTGCCAGCTCACCAAGGGAGACCCAGTACTTC. Translating it yields CASSPRETQYF.

In this sample, this clone turned up once. The genes are TRBV9 and TRBJ1-3; D unclear. Deletions cut 1 base from V and 1 base from J, with 9 bases between. The CDR3 has 15 amino acids. The germline gives CDR1 SGDLS, CDR2 YYNGEE. For the CDR3, the DNA is TGTGCCAGCAGCGTAAGGATCGGTTCTGGAAACACCATATATTTT. Protein: CASSVRIGSGNTIYF.

Only one count was recorded for this clone. This rearrangement joins TRBV7-2 to TRBJ2-7; D is perhaps TRBD1 (5 bases). This CDR3 spans 12 amino acids. Trimming pared 5 bases from V and 3 bases from J, leaving 8 bases between. Germline CDR1 is SGHTA and CDR2 is FQGNSA. CDR3 sequence (DNA): TGTGCCAGCAGCGAACAGGTCTACGAGCAGTACTTC. The encoded protein is CASSEQVYEQYF.

J is TRBJ2-7 and V is TRBV5-1, with D perhaps matching TRBD2 (6 bases). The CDR3 is 14 amino acids. V was clipped by 4 bases and J by 2 bases, with 13 bases between them. Germline V CDR1 and CDR2: SGHRS, YFSETQ. CDR3 loop: CASSHLGGAYEQYF. CDR3 nucleotides: TGCGCCAGCAGCCATCTAGGCGGGGCCTACGAGCAGTACTTC.

J is TRBJ2-5 and V is TRBV7-2; perhaps TRBD1 as D (6 bases). The CDR3 contains 14 residues. V shed 4 bases and J shed 6 bases, with 15 bases lying between them. In germline, CDR1 is SGHTA, CDR2 FQGNSA. The CDR3: CASSSSQGQKTQYF. The CDR3, as DNA: TGTGCCAGCAGCTCATCACAGGGCCAGAAGACCCAGTACTTC.

This clone was recorded only once. This chain links TRBV19 with TRBJ2-5; 9 nucleotides match TRBD1. The CDR3 is 17 residues long. Germline CDR1 is LNHDA and CDR2 is SQIVND (reference sequence). Losses at the gene ends were 4 bases for V and 2 bases for J; bases not matched to a gene: 11. The CDR3 is CASSTLSGTGNQETQYF. The CDR3, as DNA: TGTGCCAGTAGTACTCTATCCGGGACAGGGAATCAAGAGACCCAGTACTTC.

In this sample, this clone turned up once. The chain couples TRBV18 to TRBJ2-2; D is unclear. V lost 2 bases to trimming and J lost 0 bases, with 7 bases between them. Germline assignment: CDR1 KGHSH and CDR2 LQKENI. The CDR3 covers 15 residues. The CDR3 DNA sequence: TGTGCCAGCTCACCAACGACCGCGAACACCGGGGAGCTGTTTTTT. It specifies CASSPTTANTGELFF.